This entry describes one T cell receptor beta chain. Clones were sequenced by immunoSEQ multiplex PCR, and TCRdb holds only the in-frame ones, with some missing. The sample lists over 650,000 clones; 70% to 90% were seen once. This entry is derived from a study of shared T cell receptors in the human thymus. V lost 2 bases and J 4 bases, leaving 12 bases between the germline ends. The germline gives CDR1 MNHEY, CDR2 SVGAGI. The CDR3 totals 15 residues. The sample was also linked to a second study, of human thymus T cells. As reported in that work: Obtained as resections during corrective heart surgery, the thymus tissue was then studied. Biased V and J segment usage appeared in thymus and peripheral blood.

The source is a boy in the first two years of life with a congenital heart defect. This chain connects TRBV6-5 to TRBJ1-3; D unclear. Sample: thymocytes. This chain's CDR3 is CASSYRHKQGNTIYF. The CDR3 DNA reads as TGTGCCAGCAGTTACAGACACAAGCAGGGAAACACCATATATTTT.